This paragraph reports one T cell receptor (beta chain). Sequencing used immunoSEQ multiplex PCR; TCRdb keeps in-frame clones, though not all of them. The sample has about 220,000 clones, 75% to 85% seen once. This entry comes from a study of blood T cell repertoires in COVID-19. The CDR3 runs to 15 residues. Unmatched junction bases numbered 5, after V lost 3 bases and J lost 6 bases. The germline V gene encodes CDR1 KGHDR and CDR2 SFDVKD. This rearrangement joins TRBV24-1 to TRBJ2-7, with 12 bases that match TRBD1. Sequences were obtained from peripheral blood. This TCR was recovered from a man aged 45 to 65 with active or convalescent COVID-19. The CDR3: CATSDPGQGAREQYF. CDR3 DNA sequence: TGTGCCACCAGTGATCCGGGACAGGGGGCACGCGAGCAGTACTTC.